Described below is a single T cell receptor beta chain sequence and its context. Antigen specificity is unknown. Bulk and single-cell libraries used iRepertoire multiplex PCR with TCR subtype-specific primers. Input for bulk TCR libraries: roughly 85-500 ng RNA per sample. TCRdb re-analyzed the multiplex PCR reads; it lists each CDR3 protein once, without DNA. Its table records 9,900 or so distinct CDR3 sequences. This CDR3 has 13 residues. CDR1 is DFQATT, CDR2 SNEGSKA, per germline (reference sequence). The donors had carbamazepine-induced Stevens-Johnson syndrome or toxic epidermal necrolysis. The data belong to a study of T cells in severe cutaneous drug reactions. Broader study findings: TRBV12-4 use rose strongly in carbamazepine-induced Stevens-Johnson syndrome or toxic epidermal necrolysis, averaging around 32% in blister cells and 5% to 6% in PBMC. One public TCRbeta CDR3 appeared in all seven blister samples, averaging roughly 14%.

The chain couples TRBV20-1 to TRBJ2-7. Material for sequencing was cells from a skin blister. This clonotype was obtained from a human donor with Stevens-Johnson syndrome, a severe cutaneous drug reaction. CDR3 sequence: CSARSGSWDEQYF.